This entry lists 18 T cell receptor beta chains sequenced from one sample in a study of molecular identifiers for immune sequencing clone quantification. From the PCR reads, TCRdb called clonotypes with MiXCR, one entry per CDR3 protein. Here the sample spans about 330,000 distinct CDR3 sequences, roughly 24% being singletons. Sequencing input: naive CD8+ T cells from blood, with Jurkat cell RNA spiked in. Subset: FACS-sorted CD8+CD4-CCR7+CD45RA+ naive T cells. All receptors derive from a human donor in good health. Some libraries in this study had Jurkat cell RNA spiked in.

Many counts were recorded for this clonotype. CDR3 residues: CSAQGGVYYEQYF. CDR3 coding DNA: TGCAGTGCCCAGGGCGGGGTCTACTACGAGCAGTACTTC. This chain connects TRBV20-1 to TRBJ2-7, with a weak D call TRBD2 (6 bases). In germline, CDR1 is DFQATT, CDR2 SNEGSKA (reference sequence). Trimming pared 6 bases from V and 3 bases from J, leaving 15 bases between. The CDR3 sequence is 13 residues long.

In this sample, this clonotype turned up many times. This rearrangement joins TRBV13 to TRBJ1-1, with D possibly being TRBD1 (5 bases). The CDR3 is 13 residues long. Germline V lookup: CDR1 PRHDT, CDR2 FYEKMQ (reference sequence). V dropped 5 bases and J dropped 7 bases, with 14 bases sitting between them. The CDR3 protein is CASSKIGHYEAFF. As DNA, the CDR3 is TGTGCCAGCAGCAAAATAGGACACTATGAAGCTTTCTTT.

There are many counts of this clonotype. The V and J genes are TRBV29-1 and TRBJ2-3; no reliable D call. CDR3 length: 13 residues. Between the trimmed V and J ends, which lost 5 bases and 0 bases, there was a span of 9 bases. In germline, CDR1 is SQVTM, CDR2 ANQGSEA. CDR3 residues: CSVWAESTDTQYF. As DNA, the CDR3 is TGCAGCGTTTGGGCAGAAAGCACAGATACGCAGTATTTT.

This clonotype has at least ten counts. As DNA, the CDR3 is TGCGCCAGCAGCCAGGAGAACACTGAAGCTTTCTTT. Translation: CASSQENTEAFF. V is TRBV4-3 and J is TRBJ1-1; no clear D. Trimming took off 3 bases at V and 1 base at J, with 3 bases between the two ends. Germline V gene data show CDR1 as LGHNA and CDR2 as YSLEER. This CDR3 has 12 residues.

This clonotype has at least ten counts. The V gene is TRBV5-1, the J gene TRBJ2-1, with 7 bases that match TRBD1. This CDR3 region has 13 residues. J lost 6 bases, V lost 5 bases, and 5 bases had no gene match. Looked up from germline, CDR1 is SGHRS and CDR2 is YFSETQ. DNA of the CDR3: TGCGCCAGCAGGGGACAGAACCTCAATGAGCAGTTCTTC. Protein product: CASRGQNLNEQFF. The entire variable domain, with the rest obtained from reference TRBV5-1 and TRBJ2-1, is as follows: KAGVTQTPRYLIKTRGQQVTLSCSPISGHRSVSWYQQTPGQGLQFLFEYFSETQRNKGNFPGRFSGRQFSNSRSEMNVSTLELGDSALYLCASRGQNLNEQFFGPGTRLTVL.

This clonotype has a handful of counts. The chain's CDR3 is CSVERLGAEAFF. Written as DNA, the CDR3 is TGCAGCGTTGAAAGGTTGGGGGCCGAAGCTTTCTTT. The gene calls are TRBV29-1 and TRBJ1-1; TRBD1 might be the D (6 bases). Trimming pared 2 bases from V and 8 bases from J, leaving 12 bases between. The CDR3 is 12 amino acids. The V gene's germline CDR1 is SQVTM and CDR2 ANQGSEA.

This clonotype was detected many times. The chain is built from TRBV11-2 and TRBJ2-3, with 7 bases fitting TRBD2. The CDR3 is made up of 13 amino acids. Germline CDR1 reads SGHAT; CDR2 reads FQNNGV. The CDR3 DNA reads TGTGCTTCCACGGGACTACGCACAGATACGCAGTATTTT. Translation: CASTGLRTDTQYF.

This clonotype was picked up many times. V is TRBV13 and J is TRBJ2-7, with D possibly being TRBD1 (6 bases). This CDR3 is built from 14 residues. Trimming left V 5 bases short and J 5 bases short, with 16 bases between. Germline-derived CDR1 and CDR2 are PRHDT and FYEKMQ (reference sequence). CDR3 sequence reads: CASSPASTGHEQYF. The CDR3 nucleotides read TGTGCCAGCAGCCCGGCCTCTACAGGGCACGAGCAGTACTTC.

This clonotype has only one observation. One end of the junction varies from germline; a read error may be responsible. V gene TRBV12-3 or TRBV12-4 combines with J gene TRBJ2-1, with D tentatively TRBD2 (7 bases). This CDR3 has 13 residues. Here the CDR3 DNA reads TGTGCCAGCGGTTTTGGGGGGGCGAGTGAGCAGTTCTTC. This translates into CASGFGGASEQFF.

There are many counts of this clonotype. The chain is built from TRBV9 and TRBJ2-1; D unresolved. V lost 3 bases and J lost 6, with 10 bases in between. The V gene's germline CDR1 is SGDLS and CDR2 YYNGEE. The length of the CDR3 is 13 residues. The CDR3 DNA reads TGTGCCAGCAGCGCTCCTCCCAGCAATGAGCAGTTCTTC. It is translated as CASSAPPSNEQFF.

The rearrangement links TRBV30 to TRBJ1-5; 7 nucleotides line up with TRBD1. The ends lost 1 base at V and 3 bases at J; junction bases unmatched: 6. Germline assignment: CDR1 GTSNPN and CDR2 SVGIG (reference sequence). There are 15 residues in the CDR3. Here the CDR3 DNA reads TGTGCCTGGAGTGCCTACAGGGGTAACAATCAGCCCCAGCATTTT. Protein product: CAWSAYRGNNQPQHF.

Comments on this clonotype: A read error may explain this, as a much larger clone is one base away. V is TRBV7-9 and J is TRBJ2-7; possibly TRBD1 or TRBD2 for D (7 bases each). V was shortened by 9 bases and J by 6 bases, with 24 bases between the two germline ends. Germline assignment: CDR1 SEHNR and CDR2 FQNEAQ (reference sequence). The length of the CDR3 is 15 residues. DNA for the CDR3: TGTGCCAGAAGCGGGACAGTTGGCGGGGGTTCCGAGCAGTACTTC. It translates to CARSGTVGGGSEQYF.

The sample holds many counts of this clonotype. J is TRBJ2-7 and V is TRBV4-2, with 10 bases aligning to TRBD2. The germline CDR1 and CDR2 sequences are LGHNA and YNFKEQ. The length of the CDR3 is 15 residues. V shed 4 bases and J 2 bases; nucleotides not matched to a gene: 5. The CDR3 reads CASSRGLAAAYEQYF. The CDR3 nucleotides are TGTGCCAGCAGCCGAGGACTAGCGGCTGCCTACGAGCAGTACTTC.

With respect to this clonotype: One base away lies a much larger clone, so this may be a sequencing read error. V usage is TRBV4-1 and J usage is TRBJ1-1, with D possibly matching TRBD1 (5 bases). The CDR3 spans 13 residues. Germline V gene lookup returns CDR1 MGHRA and CDR2 YSYEKL. V lost 1 base to trimming and J lost 12 bases, with 15 bases between them. This CDR3 reads CASSQVSRDYPFF. The CDR3 DNA reads as TGCGCCAGCAGCCAAGTAAGCCGGGACTACCCTTTCTTT.

Details on this clonotype: Being one base from a much bigger clone, this may be a read error. The chain is built from TRBV7-9 and TRBJ2-7, with D unresolved. Trimming took off 5 bases at V and 5 bases at J, with 10 bases between the two ends. The CDR3 has 12 residues. Germline-derived CDR1 and CDR2 are SEHNR and FQNEAQ (reference sequence). The DNA of the CDR3 is TGTGCCAGCAGCCTAGGGTGGCACGAGCAGTACTTC. Translated, it gives CASSLGWHEQYF. The full variable domain, its missing parts supplied by reference TRBV7-9 and TRBJ2-7, is DTGVSQNPRHKITKRGQNVTFRCDPISEHNRLYWYRQTLGQGPEFLTYFQNEAQLEKSRLLSDRFSAERPKGSFSTLEIQRTEQGDSAMYLCASSLGWHEQYFGPGTRLTVT.

This clonotype has ten or more counts. This chain uses TRBV29-1 with TRBJ2-3; no definite D call. The germline V and J ends were trimmed by 1 base and 0 bases, with 8 bases remaining between them. CDR3 size: 14 residues. From germline, CDR1 is SQVTM and CDR2 ANQGSEA. Written as DNA, the CDR3 is TGCAGCGTTGAAGGTTTATCTAGCACAGATACGCAGTATTTT. Its protein product is CSVEGLSSTDTQYF.

This clonotype came up a few times. J is TRBJ1-1 and V is TRBV11-2, with 10 bases lining up with TRBD1. V shed 5 bases and J 3 bases; nucleotides not matched to a gene: 6. This CDR3 is 15 amino acids long. Germline values: CDR1 SGHAT, CDR2 FQNNGV. The CDR3 nucleotides read TGTGCCAGCAGCGCGAGGGACAGGGGCTACACTGAAGCTTTCTTT. This translates into CASSARDRGYTEAFF.

This clonotype was seen ten or more times. The gene calls are TRBV5-5 and TRBJ1-3; 8 bases align to TRBD1. The CDR3 is 15 residues long. Germline CDR1 and CDR2: SGHKS and YYEKEE (reference sequence). V trimming: 0 bases; J trimming: 9 bases; junction bases outside the gene matches: 8. The CDR3 reads CASSLEMDRAGTIYF. In DNA form, the CDR3 reads TGTGCCAGCAGCTTGGAGATGGACAGGGCTGGCACCATATATTTT.